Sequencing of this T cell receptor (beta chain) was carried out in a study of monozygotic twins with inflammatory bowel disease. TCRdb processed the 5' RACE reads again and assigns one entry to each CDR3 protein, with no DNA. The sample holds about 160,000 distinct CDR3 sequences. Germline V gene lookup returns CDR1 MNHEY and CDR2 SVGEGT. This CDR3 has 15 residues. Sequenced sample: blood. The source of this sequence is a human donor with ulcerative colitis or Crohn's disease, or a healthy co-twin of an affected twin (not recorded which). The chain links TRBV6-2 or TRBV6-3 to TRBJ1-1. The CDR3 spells CASSKQGGTNTEAFF.